The present T cell receptor beta chain was sequenced within a study of cytomegalovirus exposure and HLA in healthy donors. Study-wide background: Researchers found that just over 80% of 398 genotyped donors fell within the Caucasian-associated ancestry cluster. Broader study findings: Follow-up analysis seemed to connect common viral pathogens with several of the most significant clusters identified.

13 Jbeta primers and 60 Vbeta primers were used for the PCR. The repertoire was sequenced with immunoSEQ multiplex PCR; TCRdb's copy has only in-frame clones and lacks some. The data contain roughly 230,000 clones, about 85% of them singletons. Only one count was recorded for this clone. Its antigen remains unidentified. The CDR3 consists of 13 residues. Germline V lookup: CDR1 SGHRS, CDR2 YFSETQ. V dropped 0 bases and J dropped 3 bases, with 6 bases sitting between them. The chain recombines TRBV5-1 with TRBJ1-2; D not resolved. This receptor was obtained from a girl aged 2 to 10 in good health and CMV-seronegative. Material: PBMCs. CDR3 sequence reads: CASSLVQDYGYTF. CDR3 nucleotides: TGCGCCAGCAGCTTGGTTCAGGACTATGGCTACACCTTC.